Presented here are 15 T cell receptor beta chains from one specimen sequenced in a study of molecular identifiers for immune sequencing clone quantification. MiXCR, run by TCRdb on the PCR reads, gives a single entry per CDR3 protein. This table holds approximately 680,000 distinct CDR3 sequences, around 25% found once. The specimen sequenced was naive CD8+ T cells from blood, with Jurkat cell RNA spiked in. Subset in this sample: FACS-sorted CD8+CD4-CCR7+CD45RA+ naive T cells. The source of these receptors is a human donor in good health. Some libraries in this study had Jurkat cell RNA spiked in.

A few counts support this clonotype. The V and J genes are TRBV30 and TRBJ1-3, with 8 bases aligning to TRBD1. V lost 4 bases to trimming and J lost 0 bases; unmatched junction nucleotides: 5. This CDR3 is built from 15 residues. Germline loops: CDR1 GTSNPN, CDR2 SVGIG (reference sequence). The CDR3 DNA reads as TGTGCCTGGAACACAGGGACAGGCTCTGGAAACACCATATATTTT. Translating it yields CAWNTGTGSGNTIYF.

This sequence joins TRBV5-1 and TRBJ2-7; D gene unclear. Germline values: CDR1 SGHRS, CDR2 YFSETQ. The germline V and J ends were trimmed by 1 base and 0 bases, with 14 bases remaining between them. The CDR3 contains 16 residues. Here the CDR3 DNA reads TGCGCCAGCAGCTTGACGCTGACCCCAGCCTCCTACGAGCAGTACTTC. Protein sequence: CASSLTLTPASYEQYF.

To note about this clonotype: A read error is possible here, since a much larger clone lies one base away. The chain couples TRBV5-4 to TRBJ1-1; 8 positions agree with TRBD1. This CDR3 contains 15 residues. The J segment lost 1 base and the V segment lost 4 bases, leaving 6 bases of the junction unmatched. CDR1 is SGHNT and CDR2 is YYREEE in the germline V gene (reference sequence). The CDR3 nucleotides read TGTGCCAGCAGCCCCCAGGGGGCCCCGAACACTGAAGCTTTCTTT. This encodes CASSPQGAPNTEAFF.

In the case of this clonotype: Being one base from a much bigger clone, this may be a read error. This sequence joins TRBV28 and TRBJ2-4; tentatively, D is TRBD1 (6 bases). The CDR3 has 15 amino acids. Germline values: CDR1 MDHEN, CDR2 SYDVKM. In DNA, the CDR3 is TGTGCCAGCACCGTTCCAGGGGAAGCCGAAAACATTCAGTACTTC. Its protein is CASTVPGEAENIQYF. Based on the CDR3 plus reference TRBV28 and TRBJ2-4, the full variable domain is DVKVTQSSRYLVKRTGEKVFLECVQDMDHENMFWYRQDPGLGLRLIYFSYDVKMKEKGDIPEGYSVSREKKERFSLILESASTNQTSMYLCASTVPGEAENIQYFGAGTRLSVL.

This clonotype was counted many times. The rearrangement uses TRBV28 and TRBJ2-6, with D possibly TRBD1 on 5 matching bases. The V gene lost 0 bases and the J gene lost 0 bases, with 12 bases spanning the gap. This CDR3 is 18 amino acids long. Germline assignment: CDR1 MDHEN and CDR2 SYDVKM. CDR3 residues: CASSLWTELSSGANVLTF. The CDR3 coding sequence is TGTGCCAGCAGTTTATGGACAGAGCTGAGCTCTGGGGCCAACGTCCTGACTTTC.

For this clonotype: A much larger clone differs from this one at a single base, so this may be a read error. Written as DNA, the CDR3 is TGTGCCAGCAGCTTGGGGAATAACGAGCAGTGTTTT. As protein: CASSLGNNEQCF. This sequence joins TRBV5-6 and TRBJ2-3; D remains ambiguous. The CDR3 extends over 12 amino acids. CDR1 and CDR2 (germline): SGHDT, YYEEEE.

This clonotype was counted many times. The chain uses TRBV29-1 and TRBJ2-5; TRBD1 might be the D (5 bases). The germline V gene encodes CDR1 SQVTM and CDR2 ANQGSEA. The length of the CDR3 is 12 residues. V dropped 4 bases and J dropped 5 bases, with 11 bases sitting between them. CDR3 amino acids: CSVGTPRETQYF. CDR3 nucleotides: TGCAGCGTTGGGACACCTCGGGAGACCCAGTACTTC.

At least ten counts were recorded for this clonotype. V is TRBV3-1 and J is TRBJ1-1, with no clear D. V was trimmed by 0 bases and J by 1 base, leaving 9 bases between them. Per the germline V gene, CDR1 is LGHDT and CDR2 is YNNKEL (reference sequence). The CDR3 sequence is 15 residues long. CDR3 nucleotides: TGTGCCAGCAGCCAAGAAGAGGACCCGAACACTGAAGCTTTCTTT. It encodes CASSQEEDPNTEAFF.

This chain links TRBV5-1 with TRBJ2-6; the D is unclear. The germline V and J ends were trimmed by 2 bases and 7 bases, with 16 bases remaining between them. This CDR3 spans 16 amino acids. CDR1 and CDR2 (germline): SGHRS, YFSETQ. The chain's CDR3 is CASSFLSSSVANVLTF. In DNA, the CDR3 is TGCGCCAGCAGCTTCTTAAGCTCCTCTGTTGCCAACGTCCTGACTTTC.

This clonotype was counted many times. The chain combines TRBV19 with TRBJ2-7; D remains unclear. Trimming shortened V by 10 bases and J by 2 bases, and 9 bases separated the two germline ends. This CDR3 is built from 11 residues. Germline CDR1 reads LNHDA; CDR2 reads SQIVND (reference sequence). CDR3 sequence: CATSEAYEQYF. CDR3 bases: TGTGCCACTTCCGAAGCCTACGAGCAGTACTTC.

The chain links TRBV11-3 to TRBJ2-1; 10 bases map to TRBD2. This CDR3 is 13 amino acids long. V lost 6 bases and J lost 8; bases outside the gene matches: 4. Germline loops: CDR1 SGHNT, CDR2 YENEEA. In DNA form, the CDR3 reads TGTGCCAGCAGTCCCGGACTAGCGGATGAGCAGTTCTTC. This gives the protein CASSPGLADEQFF. Using reference TRBV11-3 and TRBJ2-1 for the parts outside the CDR3, the full variable domain is EAGVVQSPRYKIIEKKQPVAFWCNPISGHNTLYWYLQNLGQGPELLIRYENEEAVDDSQLPKDRFSAERLKGVDSTLKIQPAELGDSAVYLCASSPGLADEQFFGPGTRLTVL.

V usage is TRBV5-6 and J usage is TRBJ2-3, with 8 positions matching TRBD2. V was clipped by 4 bases and J by 1 base; unmatched bases: 8. Germline values: CDR1 SGHDT, CDR2 YYEEEE. The CDR3 has 16 amino acids. Here the CDR3 reads CASSPNGGAGTDTQYF. The DNA of the CDR3 is TGTGCCAGCAGCCCAAACGGGGGGGCGGGCACAGATACGCAGTATTTT. Full variable domain (rest looked up from reference TRBV5-6 and TRBJ2-3): DAGVTQSPTHLIKTRGQQVTLRCSPKSGHDTVSWYQQALGQGPQFIFQYYEEEERQRGNFPDRFSGHQFPNYSSELNVNALLLGDSALYLCASSPNGGAGTDTQYFGPGTRLTVL.

About this clonotype: A read error may produce the germline difference seen at one junction end. The rearrangement joins TRBV9 to TRBJ2-2; 9 bases are a match to TRBD2. The CDR3 has 16 amino acids. The germline V gene encodes CDR1 SGDLS and CDR2 YYNGEE. As DNA, the CDR3 is TGTGCCAGCAGCGTACGACTAGCGGCGAACACCGGGGAGCTGTGTTTT. The encoded protein is CASSVRLAANTGELCF.

This clonotype was seen ten or more times. V usage is TRBV6-2 or TRBV6-3 and J usage is TRBJ1-5; TRBD1 might be the D (5 bases). The germline V gene encodes CDR1 MNHEY and CDR2 SVGEGT. V was shortened by 4 bases and J by 3 bases, with 13 bases between the two germline ends. CDR3 length: 15 residues. CDR3 loop: CASSSGDGTNQPQHF. The CDR3 DNA reads as TGTGCCAGCAGTTCCGGGGACGGAACCAATCAGCCCCAGCATTTT.

This clonotype was observed a few times. The genes are TRBV5-4 and TRBJ2-5; D not certain. The germline V and J ends were trimmed by 4 bases and 3 bases, with 13 bases remaining between them. The CDR3 length is 14 residues. Germline V gene sequence: CDR1 SGHNT, CDR2 YYREEE (reference sequence). The CDR3 nucleotides read TGTGCCAGCAGCGTTCCGCGGCCGGAAGAGACCCAGTACTTC. This encodes CASSVPRPEETQYF.